This TCR beta chain is from a study of T cell clonality in common variable immunodeficiency. Study-wide findings and caveats: Fewer deletions and N-nucleotide insertions were reportedly seen in common variable immunodeficiency TCR beta sequences.

The CDR3 consists of 13 residues. CDR1 DFQATT and CDR2 SNEGSKA come from the germline V gene (reference sequence). The junction had 6 bases not matched to a gene; V was cut back by 6 bases and J by 4 bases. CVID and control samples used equivalent genomic DNA input. Some clones are missing from TCRdb's copy, which holds only in-frame ones; the method was immunoSEQ multiplex PCR. This sample carries approximately 30,000 clones and no singletons, and approximately 7% goes to the top ten. Ten or more counts support this clone. No antigen is known for it. The CDR3 end falls 3 residues outside the read, so it is completed with the germline J gene. The CVID group had 15 females and approximately 30 males, mean age 40.

The J gene is TRBJ2-5, the V gene TRBV20-1; 9 bases are shared with TRBD1. Sequenced: peripheral blood mononuclear cells. This receptor was obtained from a human donor with common variable immunodeficiency. The CDR3 bases that were read are TGCAGTGCCGGGGACAGGGTGGGAGAGACC. This encodes CSAGDRVGET. From start to end, the CDR3 is CSAGDRVGETQYF.